This T cell receptor (beta chain) was recovered during a study of shared T cell receptors in the human thymus (dated by TCRdb to the early 2020s). Looking at the study overall: The study investigated the way shared, self-reactive T-cell receptor alpha chains are produced in the human thymus.

As for this clone: Its target antigen remains unknown. No qualities accompany the bases; no much larger clone lies one base away.

After removal of 5 bases from V and 2 bases from J, the junction retains 5 bases not matched to a gene. Its CDR3 holds 14 amino acids, cysteine through phenylalanine. Only the CDR3 DNA stays, 42 bases, in frame from base 1. The germline V gene (reference sequence) gives CDR1 as SEHNR and CDR2 as FQNEAQ. Receptors were amplified or captured by the immunoSEQ multiplex PCR assay. Here the immuneACCESS table is served through TCRdb, limited to in-frame sequences with V and J called. Missing clones are a known gap in these copies; in checked studies unresolved V genes cover under half, and the rest lacks a known reason. Here the sample has 720,000 or so clones; over 75% occur a single time. Approximately 0.01% of the sample goes to the ten largest clones. Separately, the same data were catalogued under a study of human thymus T cells. The second investigation adds: Immunologically healthy infants undergoing open corrective cardiac surgery for congenital heart defects in Finland were used as donors. Thymus tissue was obtained as surgical resects removed during corrective cardiac surgery. V and J gene segment usage appeared biased in both thymic and peripheral blood repertoires. The related research found that thymic TCR repertoires overlapped highly between unrelated individuals. The study used under 10 infant thymus samples plus four related peripheral blood samples to characterize TCR alpha and beta repertoires. The infant donors were about 7 to 244 days old, and the cohort included six males and a couple of females. Thymocytes were released mechanically from tissue and stored at -70 °C as pellets of roughly 9-31 million cells. A QIAsymphony instrument was used to extract genomic DNA from frozen cell pellets. The immunoSEQ multiplex PCR assay was used to amplify the TCRB and TCRAD loci from a standardized amount of quality-controlled genomic DNA. Amplicons spanned the V(D)J region at a length sufficient to cover the CDR3 and identify V and J genes. Through the commercial immunoSEQ service, the amplicons were sequenced on an Illumina platform. Primer bias and sequencing errors were corrected using previously described methods, and TCRAD and TCRB definitions followed the IMGT database. The repertoires were analysed using immunoSEQ Analyzer 3.0 and VDJTools for basic statistics, V/J segment usage, diversity estimates, rarefaction and pairwise overlap. Diversity was estimated using the Chao1, ChaoE, Efron-Thisted, Shannon and inverse Simpson indices, and was also estimated on datasets down-sampled to the size of the smallest sample. For repertoire overlap, CDR3 nucleotide sequence, V gene and J gene had to match strictly, and clustering was done by Jaccard-based multidimensional scaling. On average, thymus samples yielded 800,000 or so unique TCRB clonotypes, whereas blood samples yielded approximately 84,000.

The receptor chain draws on TRBV7-9 and TRBJ2-7, with 8 bases matching TRBD1. The TCR sequence derives from a girl under three years old with a congenital heart defect. Donor details come from another sample of the same person, matched by shared clones. The specimen sequenced was thymocytes. CDR3 sequence: CASSQDRVPYEQYF. The DNA is as follows: TGTGCCAGCAGCCAGGACAGGGTGCCCTACGAGCAGTACTTC.